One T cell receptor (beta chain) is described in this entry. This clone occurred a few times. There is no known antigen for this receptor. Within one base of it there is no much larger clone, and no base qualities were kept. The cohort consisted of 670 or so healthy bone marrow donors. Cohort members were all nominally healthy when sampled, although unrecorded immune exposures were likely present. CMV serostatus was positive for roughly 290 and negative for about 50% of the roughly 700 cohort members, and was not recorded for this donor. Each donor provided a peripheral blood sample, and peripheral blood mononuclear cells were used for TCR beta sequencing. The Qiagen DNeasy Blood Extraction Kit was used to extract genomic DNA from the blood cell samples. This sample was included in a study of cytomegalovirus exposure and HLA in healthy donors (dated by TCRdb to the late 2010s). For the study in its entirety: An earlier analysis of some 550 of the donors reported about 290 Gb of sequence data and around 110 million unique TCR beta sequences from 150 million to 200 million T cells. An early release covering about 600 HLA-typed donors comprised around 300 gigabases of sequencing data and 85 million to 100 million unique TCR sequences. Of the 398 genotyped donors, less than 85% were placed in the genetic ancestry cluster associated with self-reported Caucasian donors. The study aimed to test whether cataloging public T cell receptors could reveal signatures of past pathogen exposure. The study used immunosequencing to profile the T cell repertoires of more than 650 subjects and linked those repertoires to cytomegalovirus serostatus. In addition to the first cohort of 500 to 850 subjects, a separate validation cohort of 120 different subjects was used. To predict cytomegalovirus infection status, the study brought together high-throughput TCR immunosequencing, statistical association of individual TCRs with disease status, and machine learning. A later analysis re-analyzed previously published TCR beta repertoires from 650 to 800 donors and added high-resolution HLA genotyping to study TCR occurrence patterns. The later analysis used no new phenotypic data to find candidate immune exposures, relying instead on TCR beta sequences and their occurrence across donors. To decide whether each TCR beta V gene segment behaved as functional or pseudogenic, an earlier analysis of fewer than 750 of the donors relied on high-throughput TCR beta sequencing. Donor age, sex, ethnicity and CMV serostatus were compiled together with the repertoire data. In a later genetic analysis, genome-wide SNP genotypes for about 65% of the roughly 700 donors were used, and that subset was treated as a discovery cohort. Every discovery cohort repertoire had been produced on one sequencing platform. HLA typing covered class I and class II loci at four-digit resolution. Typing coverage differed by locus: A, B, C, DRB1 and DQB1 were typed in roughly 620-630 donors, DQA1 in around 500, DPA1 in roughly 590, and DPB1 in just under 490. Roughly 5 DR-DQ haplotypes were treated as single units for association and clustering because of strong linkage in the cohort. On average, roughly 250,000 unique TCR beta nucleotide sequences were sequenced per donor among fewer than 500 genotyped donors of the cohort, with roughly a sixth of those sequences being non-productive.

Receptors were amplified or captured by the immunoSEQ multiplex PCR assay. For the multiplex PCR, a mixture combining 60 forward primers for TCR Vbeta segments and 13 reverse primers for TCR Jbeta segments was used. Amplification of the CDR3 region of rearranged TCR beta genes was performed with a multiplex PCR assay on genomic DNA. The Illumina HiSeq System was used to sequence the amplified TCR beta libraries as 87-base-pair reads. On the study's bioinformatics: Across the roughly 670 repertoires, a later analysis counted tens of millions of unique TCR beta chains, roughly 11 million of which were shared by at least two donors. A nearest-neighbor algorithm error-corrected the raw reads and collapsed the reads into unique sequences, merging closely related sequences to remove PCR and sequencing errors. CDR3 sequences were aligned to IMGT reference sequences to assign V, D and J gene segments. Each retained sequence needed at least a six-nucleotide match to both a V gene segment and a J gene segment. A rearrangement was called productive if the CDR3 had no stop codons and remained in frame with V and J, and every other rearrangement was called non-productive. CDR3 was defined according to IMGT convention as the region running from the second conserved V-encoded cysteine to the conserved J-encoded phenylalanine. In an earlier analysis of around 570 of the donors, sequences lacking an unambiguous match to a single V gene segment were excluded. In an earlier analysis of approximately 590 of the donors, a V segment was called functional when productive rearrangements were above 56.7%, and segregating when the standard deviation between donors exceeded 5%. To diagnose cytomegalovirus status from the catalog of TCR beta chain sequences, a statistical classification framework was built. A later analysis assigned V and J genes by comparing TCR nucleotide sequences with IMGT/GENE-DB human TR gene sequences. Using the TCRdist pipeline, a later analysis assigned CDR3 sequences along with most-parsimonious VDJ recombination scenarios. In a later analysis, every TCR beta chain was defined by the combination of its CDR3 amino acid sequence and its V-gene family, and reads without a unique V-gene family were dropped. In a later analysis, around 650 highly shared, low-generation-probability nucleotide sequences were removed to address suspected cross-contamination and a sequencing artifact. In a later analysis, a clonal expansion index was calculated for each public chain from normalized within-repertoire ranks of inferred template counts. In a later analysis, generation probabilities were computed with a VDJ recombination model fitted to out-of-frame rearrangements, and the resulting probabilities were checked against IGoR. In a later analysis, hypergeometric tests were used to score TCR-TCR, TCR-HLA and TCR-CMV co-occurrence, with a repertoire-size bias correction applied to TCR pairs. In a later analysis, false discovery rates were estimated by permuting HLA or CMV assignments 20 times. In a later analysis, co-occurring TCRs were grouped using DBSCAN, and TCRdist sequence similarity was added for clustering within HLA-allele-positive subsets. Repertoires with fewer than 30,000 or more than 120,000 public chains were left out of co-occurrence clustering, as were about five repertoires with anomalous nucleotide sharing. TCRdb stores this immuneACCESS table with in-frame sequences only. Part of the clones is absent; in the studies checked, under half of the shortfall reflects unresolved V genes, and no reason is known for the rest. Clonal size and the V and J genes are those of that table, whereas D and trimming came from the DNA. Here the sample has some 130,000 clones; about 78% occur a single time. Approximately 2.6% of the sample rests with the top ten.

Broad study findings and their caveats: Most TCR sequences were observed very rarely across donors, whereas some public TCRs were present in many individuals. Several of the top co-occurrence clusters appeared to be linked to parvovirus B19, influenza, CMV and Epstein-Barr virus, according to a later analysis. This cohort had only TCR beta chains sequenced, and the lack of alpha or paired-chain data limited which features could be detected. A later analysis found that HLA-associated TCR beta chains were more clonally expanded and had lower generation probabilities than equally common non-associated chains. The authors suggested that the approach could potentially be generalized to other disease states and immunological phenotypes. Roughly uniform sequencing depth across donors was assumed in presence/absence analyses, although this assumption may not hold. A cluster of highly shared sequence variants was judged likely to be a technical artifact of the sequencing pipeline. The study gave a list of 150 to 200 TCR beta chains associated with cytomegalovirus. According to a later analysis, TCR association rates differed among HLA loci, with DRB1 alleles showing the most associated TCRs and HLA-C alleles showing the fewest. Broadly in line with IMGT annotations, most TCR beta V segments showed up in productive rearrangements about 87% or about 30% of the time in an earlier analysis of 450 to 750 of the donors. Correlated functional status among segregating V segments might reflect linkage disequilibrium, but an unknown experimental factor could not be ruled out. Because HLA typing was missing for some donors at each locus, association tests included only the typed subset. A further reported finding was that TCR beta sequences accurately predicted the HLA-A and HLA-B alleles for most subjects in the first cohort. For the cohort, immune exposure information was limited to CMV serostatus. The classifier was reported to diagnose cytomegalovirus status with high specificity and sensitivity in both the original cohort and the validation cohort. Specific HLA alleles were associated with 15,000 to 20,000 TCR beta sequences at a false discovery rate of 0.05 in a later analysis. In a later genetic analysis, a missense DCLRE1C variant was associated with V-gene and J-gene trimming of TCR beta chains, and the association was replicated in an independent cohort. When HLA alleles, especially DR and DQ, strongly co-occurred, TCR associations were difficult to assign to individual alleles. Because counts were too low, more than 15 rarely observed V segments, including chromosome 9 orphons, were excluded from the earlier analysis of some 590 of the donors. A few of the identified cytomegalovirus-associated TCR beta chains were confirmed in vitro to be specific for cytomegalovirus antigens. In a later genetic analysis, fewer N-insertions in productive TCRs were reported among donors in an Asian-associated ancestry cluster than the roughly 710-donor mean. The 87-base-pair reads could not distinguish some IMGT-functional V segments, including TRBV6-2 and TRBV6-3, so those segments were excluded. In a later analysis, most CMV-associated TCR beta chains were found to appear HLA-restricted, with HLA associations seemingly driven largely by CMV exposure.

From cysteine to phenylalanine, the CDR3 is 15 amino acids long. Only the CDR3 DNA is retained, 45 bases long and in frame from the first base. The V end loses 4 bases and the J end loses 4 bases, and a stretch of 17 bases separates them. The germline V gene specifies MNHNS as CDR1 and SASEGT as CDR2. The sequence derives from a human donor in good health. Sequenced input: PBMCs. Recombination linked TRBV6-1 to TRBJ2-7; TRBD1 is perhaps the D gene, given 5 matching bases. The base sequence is TGTGCCAGCAGTGGTCAGGGAACAAAGTTATACGAGCAGTACTTC. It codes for CASSGQGTKLYEQYF.